These 32 T cell receptor beta chains were sequenced from one sample in a study of response to subunit inactivated influenza vaccine. One entry per CDR3 protein, called by TCRdb with MiXCR from the RT-PCR reads. This sample has under 750,000 distinct CDR3 sequences, with approximately 12% found just once. The sample consisted of PBMCs from blood, taken on the day of vaccination. All receptors come from a man in his forties or fifties who received an inactivated influenza vaccine.

The genes are TRBV7-3 and TRBJ2-1, with 9 positions matching TRBD2. The V and J ends lost 3 bases and 2 bases, in that order; junction bases with no gene match: 23. Germline lookup yields CDR1 SGHTA and CDR2 FQGTGA. The CDR3 runs 22 residues. As DNA, the CDR3 is TGTGCCAGCAGCTTTACTTGGCCCTCCGGGACTAGCAAAATAGGGACCTACAATGAGCAGTTCTTC. This translates into CASSFTWPSGTSKIGTYNEQFF.

The V and J genes are TRBV11-2 and TRBJ2-3; D tentatively reads TRBD1 or TRBD2 (5 bases each). CDR1 is SGHAT, CDR2 FQNNGV, per germline. There are 17 residues in the CDR3. V was cut by 5 bases and J by 5 bases, with 23 bases left in between. The DNA of the CDR3 is TGTGCCAGCAGCCCCCCCTGGGGGACCGAATTGTTAGATACGCAGTATTTT. The encoded protein is CASSPPWGTELLDTQYF. The whole variable domain, remainder taken from reference TRBV11-2 and TRBJ2-3, is EAGVAQSPRYKIIEKRQSVAFWCNPISGHATLYWYQQILGQGPKLLIQFQNNGVVDDSQLPKDRFSAERLKGVDSTLKIQPAKLEDSAVYLCASSPPWGTELLDTQYFGPGTRLTVL.

The chain is built from TRBV6-1 and TRBJ2-1; no reliable D call. This CDR3 is 11 amino acids long. Germline lookup yields CDR1 MNHNS and CDR2 SASEGT. Trimming pared 8 bases from V and 7 bases from J, leaving 9 bases between. The CDR3 region is CASHPSNEQFF. CDR3 coding DNA: TGTGCCAGCCACCCCAGTAATGAGCAGTTCTTC.

In its sample, this clonotype was seen a few times. The rearrangement joins TRBV5-1 to TRBJ2-6; D unresolved. Germline-derived CDR1 and CDR2 are SGHRS and YFSETQ. The CDR3 sequence is 14 residues long. V shed 4 bases and J shed 2 bases, with 7 bases lying between them. The CDR3 sequence is CASSPETGANVLTF. CDR3 bases: TGCGCCAGCAGCCCGGAAACTGGGGCCAACGTCCTGACTTTC. Full variable domain (missing parts from reference TRBV5-1 and TRBJ2-6): KAGVTQTPRYLIKTRGQQVTLSCSPISGHRSVSWYQQTPGQGLQFLFEYFSETQRNKGNFPGRFSGRQFSNSRSEMNVSTLELGDSALYLCASSPETGANVLTFGAGSRLTVL.

This clonotype was found a few times. V gene TRBV7-9 combines with J gene TRBJ1-4; 10 nucleotides align to TRBD1. Germline lookup yields CDR1 SEHNR and CDR2 FQNEAQ (reference sequence). With 3 bases clipped from V and 11 bases from J, the junction kept 6 bases outside the gene matches. CDR3 length: 14 residues. The CDR3 loop reads CASSLGQGIQKLFF. Here the CDR3 DNA reads TGTGCCAGCAGCTTGGGACAGGGGATACAGAAACTGTTTTTT.

V and J are TRBV20-1 and TRBJ2-1; 8 bases line up with TRBD2. Germline V lookup: CDR1 DFQATT, CDR2 SNEGSKA (reference sequence). This CDR3 contains 14 residues. The chain's CDR3 is CSLPLSGTYNEQFF. In nucleotides, the CDR3 is TGCAGCCTTCCTCTTAGCGGGACCTACAATGAGCAGTTCTTC.

This clonotype occurred a few times. The rearrangement uses TRBV7-2 and TRBJ2-7, with 7 bases identical to TRBD1. Germline CDR1 reads SGHTA; CDR2 reads FQGNSA. With V trimmed by 6 bases and J by 3 bases, 8 bases remained unmatched. The CDR3 runs to 14 residues. CDR3 protein: CASSGRQGHYEQYF. The CDR3 DNA reads TGTGCCAGCAGTGGGAGACAGGGACACTACGAGCAGTACTTC.

The chain uses TRBV20-1 and TRBJ2-3; TRBD2 might be the D (7 bases). The ends were cut back, 3 bases at V and 3 bases at J, with 10 bases in the middle. Germline V gives CDR1 DFQATT, CDR2 SNEGSKA (reference sequence). The CDR3 is 13 amino acids. The CDR3 sequence is CSARRGGTDTQYF. CDR3 in DNA: TGCAGTGCTAGGAGGGGGGGAACAGATACGCAGTATTTT.

In DNA, the CDR3 is TGTGCCAGCAGCCAACTATTAGGGCAAGATACGCAGTATTTT. Protein sequence: CASSQLLGQDTQYF. The rearrangement links TRBV7-9 to TRBJ2-3; D unclear. In germline, CDR1 is SEHNR, CDR2 FQNEAQ (reference sequence). Between the trimmed V and J ends, which lost 5 bases and 5 bases, there was a span of 14 bases. The CDR3 extends over 14 amino acids. The full variable domain, in which reference TRBV7-9 and TRBJ2-3 provide the parts outside the CDR3, is DTGVSQNPRHKITKRGQNVTFRCDPISEHNRLYWYRQTLGQGPEFLTYFQNEAQLEKSRLLSDRFSAERPKGSFSTLEIQRTEQGDSAMYLCASSQLLGQDTQYFGPGTRLTVL.

V is TRBV12-3 or TRBV12-4 and J is TRBJ2-1; D ambiguous. The V gene lost 6 bases and the J gene lost 9 bases, with 9 bases spanning the gap. This CDR3 comprises 11 residues. DNA for the CDR3: TGTGCCAGCAGCCGTCGGACTGAGCAGTTCTTC. Translation: CASSRRTEQFF.

This clonotype was detected ten times or more. The V gene is TRBV6-2 or TRBV6-3, the J gene TRBJ2-1; 11 nucleotides match TRBD2. The length of the CDR3 is 18 residues. Germline V gene lookup returns CDR1 MNHEY and CDR2 SVGEGT. Unmatched junction bases numbered 16, after V lost 8 bases and J lost 4 bases. The CDR3 DNA is TGTGCCAGCCCCGGTGGTCTAGCGGGAGGCTTCCGTTACAATGAGCAGTTCTTC. The encoded protein is CASPGGLAGGFRYNEQFF.

As DNA, the CDR3 is TGCGCCAGCAGCCCACTCGTTGGCGGATCCTACGAGCAGTACTTC. It specifies CASSPLVGGSYEQYF. The rearrangement uses TRBV5-1 and TRBJ2-7; D gene ambiguous. The V end lost 4 bases, the J end lost 1 base, and 15 bases lay between the germline ends. CDR1 SGHRS and CDR2 YFSETQ come from the germline V gene. This CDR3 has 15 residues.

This clonotype was counted between two and nine times. The chain combines TRBV6-1 with TRBJ1-6; TRBD1 agrees at 9 bases. CDR3 length: 14 amino acids. CDR1 and CDR2 (germline): MNHNS, SASEGT. V lost 5 bases to trimming and J lost 9 bases; unmatched junction nucleotides: 5. The CDR3 nucleotides are TGTGCCAGCAGTCTCCGGGACAGGGTTTCACCCCTCCACTTT. Amino acid sequence: CASSLRDRVSPLHF.

In this sample, this clonotype turned up many times. The chain has TRBV4-3 and TRBJ1-1, with D unresolved. Germline V gene sequence: CDR1 LGHNA, CDR2 YSLEER. This CDR3 has 16 residues. Deletions cut 0 bases from V and 4 bases from J, with 15 bases between. Here the CDR3 reads CASSQDMGGGSTEAFF. CDR3 nucleotide sequence: TGCGCCAGCAGCCAAGATATGGGTGGCGGGTCCACTGAAGCTTTCTTT.

In DNA form, the CDR3 reads TGTGCCAGCAGCTTAGGTGTGGGGCCACGGGAGACCCAGTACTTC. Amino acid sequence: CASSLGVGPRETQYF. The chain links TRBV7-2 to TRBJ2-5; D may be TRBD1 (5 bases). Trimming took 1 base from V and 5 from J, leaving 14 bases between them. Germline V CDR1 and CDR2: SGHTA, FQGNSA. This CDR3 is 15 amino acids long.

This clonotype was counted many times. The rearrangement joins TRBV7-9 to TRBJ2-7; TRBD2 aligns across 7 bases. V was clipped by 8 bases and J by 0 bases; unmatched bases: 7. This CDR3 region has 14 residues. Per germline, CDR1 SEHNR and CDR2 FQNEAQ (reference sequence). The CDR3 sequence: CASGPGRFSYEQYF. CDR3 coding DNA: TGTGCCAGCGGGCCCGGGAGGTTCTCCTACGAGCAGTACTTC.

This clonotype has ten or more counts. The CDR3 loop reads CASSLAAGQRWLTF. CDR3 bases: TGTGCCAGCAGTTTAGCCGCCGGACAGCGCTGGCTCACCTTC. V and J are TRBV12-3 or TRBV12-4 and TRBJ1-2; D might be TRBD1 (6 bases). The CDR3 is 14 amino acids. With 0 bases removed from V and 13 bases from J, the gap between germline ends came to 18 bases.

The chain recombines TRBV7-6 with TRBJ2-5; D possibly uses TRBD1 or TRBD2 (5 bases each). Trimming shortened V by 7 bases and J by 0 bases, and 9 bases separated the two germline ends. The CDR3 length is 13 residues. Per the germline V gene, CDR1 is SGHVS and CDR2 is FNYEAQ. The CDR3 region is CASKWGNQETQYF. The CDR3, as DNA: TGTGCCAGCAAGTGGGGGAACCAAGAGACCCAGTACTTC.

This chain joins TRBV12-3 or TRBV12-4 and TRBJ2-2; weak D call: TRBD1 (5 bases). The CDR3 length is 13 residues. Here the CDR3 reads CVNRRANTGELFF. The CDR3 region has the DNA TGTGTGAACAGGAGAGCGAACACCGGGGAGCTGTTTTTT.

This clonotype has more than one count but fewer than ten. The V gene is TRBV10-2, the J gene TRBJ2-3, with D possibly being TRBD2 (5 bases). This CDR3 spans 16 amino acids. Germline V gene data show CDR1 as WSHSY and CDR2 as SAAADI. Trimming removed 6 bases from V and 5 bases from J, with 21 bases in between. The CDR3 DNA reads TGCGCCAGCAGCCCGGGGATAGTGGGAAGTATAGATACGCAGTATTTT. Translation gives CASSPGIVGSIDTQYF.

The V and J genes are TRBV15 and TRBJ2-2; D perhaps matches TRBD1 (5 bases). V shed 4 bases and J shed 7 bases, with 16 bases lying between them. The CDR3 has 15 residues. Germline V lookup: CDR1 LNHNV, CDR2 YYDKDF (reference sequence). The CDR3 loop reads CATSIRTPLDGELFF. The CDR3 region has the DNA TGTGCCACCAGCATACGGACACCTCTAGACGGGGAGCTGTTTTTT.

This clonotype has only a few counts. The chain joins TRBV18 to TRBJ2-1; TRBD2 is a possible D gene (6 bases). Trimming removed 3 bases from V and 2 bases from J, with 14 bases in between. Germline loops: CDR1 KGHSH, CDR2 LQKENI. The CDR3 loop spans 16 amino acids. The CDR3 spells CASSPRPGATYNEQFF. The CDR3 nucleotides read TGTGCCAGCTCACCGAGACCGGGAGCCACCTACAATGAGCAGTTCTTC.

The V call is TRBV29-1, the J call TRBJ1-1; D might be TRBD1 (5 bases). The germline V and J ends were trimmed by 4 bases and 5 bases, with 20 bases remaining between them. CDR3 length: 15 amino acids. From germline, CDR1 is SQVTM and CDR2 ANQGSEA. As DNA, the CDR3 is TGCAGCGTTGTGGTCCCAGGGAAGGTTCGAACTGAAGCTTTCTTT. Translation: CSVVVPGKVRTEAFF.

This chain joins TRBV20-1 and TRBJ1-6; no reliable D call. The V end lost 3 bases, the J end lost 2 bases, and 8 bases lay between the germline ends. Germline-derived CDR1 and CDR2 are DFQATT and SNEGSKA (reference sequence). The CDR3 consists of 14 residues. DNA of the CDR3: TGCAGTGCTAGTGATGGGACCTATAATTCACCCCTCCACTTT. This encodes CSASDGTYNSPLHF.

This clonotype came up many times. An end of the junction does not agree with germline; a read error may underlie this. This chain links TRBV18 with TRBJ2-3; D is unresolved. The germline CDR1 and CDR2 sequences are KGHSH and LQKENI. The CDR3 runs to 13 residues. CDR3 region: CASSPPGADTQYF. The CDR3 DNA sequence: TGCGCCAGCAGCCCACCTGGTGCAGATACGCAGTATTTT.

V gene TRBV29-1 combines with J gene TRBJ2-5; unclear D gene. Trimming left V 3 bases short and J 5 bases short, with 13 bases between. There are 13 residues in the CDR3. Germline lookup yields CDR1 SQVTM and CDR2 ANQGSEA. The CDR3 region is CSVEGFPSETQYF. As DNA, the CDR3 is TGCAGCGTTGAGGGGTTTCCTTCGGAGACCCAGTACTTC.

In its sample, this clonotype was seen a few times. One end of the junction is discordant with germline, which a read error may explain. The chain employs TRBV7-7 and TRBJ2-3; 8 bases map to TRBD1. The length of the CDR3 is 13 residues. Germline V gene data show CDR1 as SSHAT and CDR2 as FNYEAQ (reference sequence). Here the CDR3 reads CASSFGTGDTQYF. The CDR3, as DNA: TGTGCTAGCAGCTTCGGGACAGGAGATACGCAGTATTTT.

Many counts were recorded for this clonotype. V gene TRBV20-1 combines with J gene TRBJ2-3; the D gene is possibly TRBD1 (6 bases). This CDR3 comprises 14 residues. CDR1 and CDR2 (germline): DFQATT, SNEGSKA (reference sequence). The V end was cut by 2 bases, the J end by 0 bases, with 9 bases between. In nucleotides, the CDR3 is TGCAGTGCTAGACCAGGGGCAAGCACAGATACGCAGTATTTT. Its protein is CSARPGASTDTQYF.

In this sample, this clonotype turned up a few times. The genes are TRBV28 and TRBJ2-3, with 12 bases aligning to TRBD2. This CDR3 is built from 17 residues. Germline V CDR1 and CDR2: MDHEN, SYDVKM. The V and J ends lost 6 bases and 0 bases, in that order; junction bases with no gene match: 7. The DNA for the CDR3 is TGTGCCAGCAGGAAGACTAGCGGGGGCAAAAGCACAGATACGCAGTATTTT. It translates to CASRKTSGGKSTDTQYF.

A few counts support this clonotype. V and J are TRBV12-3 or TRBV12-4 and TRBJ1-5; D ambiguous. Trimming removed 1 base from V and 9 bases from J, with 10 bases in between. The CDR3 extends over 13 amino acids. CDR3 DNA: TGTGCCAGCAGTTTAGACCCGGCCAGGCCCCAGCATTTT. Protein product: CASSLDPARPQHF.

This clonotype has only a few counts. This chain connects TRBV7-2 to TRBJ2-5; 12 nucleotides agree with TRBD2. With V trimmed by 5 bases and J by 2 bases, 6 bases remained unmatched. The CDR3 consists of 16 residues. Germline values: CDR1 SGHTA, CDR2 FQGNSA. CDR3 protein: CASSQTSGGRQETQYF. The DNA of the CDR3 is TGTGCCAGCAGCCAGACTAGCGGGGGCCGACAAGAGACCCAGTACTTC.

This rearrangement joins TRBV28 to TRBJ1-6, with D unclear. The germline V gene encodes CDR1 MDHEN and CDR2 SYDVKM. The CDR3 consists of 14 residues. V shed 3 bases and J shed 5 bases, with 8 bases lying between them. Here the CDR3 DNA reads TGTGCCAGCAGTTTTAGGGAGAATAATTCACCCCTCCACTTT. Encoded protein: CASSFRENNSPLHF.